This record covers a single TCR beta chain. Clones were sequenced by immunoSEQ multiplex PCR, and TCRdb holds only the in-frame ones, with some missing. The data show 25,000 to 40,000 clones, about four fifths seen once. This entry is derived from a study of T cells in localized non-small cell lung cancer. CDR3 length: 14 amino acids. V dropped 3 bases and J dropped 3 bases, with 12 bases sitting between them. Looked up from germline, CDR1 is MDHEN and CDR2 is SYDVKM. This clonotype was obtained from a male donor older than 55 with stage III squamous cell lung carcinoma. This chain connects TRBV28 to TRBJ2-7; D possibly corresponds to TRBD2 (5 bases). Sequences were derived from peripheral blood, sampled before any cancer treatment. The CDR3: CASSLPGSLYEQYF. The CDR3 nucleotides are TGTGCCAGCAGTTTGCCTGGGAGCCTCTACGAGCAGTACTTC.